A single sample is the source of the 13 T cell receptor beta chains below, sequenced in a study of human T cells and chemical hapten exposure (dated by TCRdb to the early 2020s). To prepare the library, RACE was applied. The reads were generated on a NextSeq 500. The public sequencing data were trimmed at Q25 with fastp and processed into clonotypes with MiXCR by TCRdb, which kept only in-frame beta chains. Rows with one shared CDR3 protein collapse into an entry with the most common genes and DNA. The sample table records around 340,000 distinct CDR3 sequences; around 7% of these occur just once. 7.5% to 9% of the sample is in the top ten clones. What this sample's time point label stands for: patch test 1, 2 weeks after DPC sensitization. The sample's treatment or condition, from its label and the paper: therapeutic diphenylcyclopropenone sensitization with weekly scalp DPC. The source was whole blood, collected in connection with sensitization to the hapten diphenylcyclopropenone (DPC). Receptors were obtained from a woman younger than 35 with alopecia areata. Some clones in this sample may be carry-over from other donors' samples.

The chain employs TRBV2 and TRBJ1-6, with a possible D match to TRBD1 (6 bases). The CDR3 loop spans 15 amino acids. Germline loops: CDR1 SNHLY, CDR2 FYNNEI. The V end was cut by 4 bases, the J end by 7 bases, with 14 bases between. The CDR3 DNA is TGTGCCAGCAGTGCTCGAGGACAGCAAAATTCACCCCTCCACTTT. Translated, it gives CASSARGQQNSPLHF.

Many counts were recorded for this clonotype. V is TRBV7-9 and J is TRBJ2-7; possible D gene TRBD1, 6 bases. The V and J ends lost 4 bases and 2 bases respectively, with 15 bases between them. CDR1 SEHNR and CDR2 FQNEAQ come from the germline V gene (reference sequence). The length of the CDR3 is 15 residues. CDR3: CASSSRQAFTYEQYF. The CDR3 DNA is TGTGCCAGCAGCTCCCGACAGGCTTTCACCTACGAGCAGTACTTC.

This clonotype occurred many times. This rearrangement joins TRBV12-3 or TRBV12-4 to TRBJ2-1; unclear D gene. The ends were cut back, 5 bases at V and 8 bases at J, with 10 bases in the middle. The CDR3 sequence is 12 residues long. CDR3 coding DNA: TGTGCCAGCAGTCGTGACGTGTATGAGCAGTTCTTC. Amino acid sequence: CASSRDVYEQFF.

This clonotype showed up just once. V is TRBV7-2 and J is TRBJ1-3; D gene unclear. V was trimmed by 5 bases and J by 2 bases, leaving 10 bases between them. The CDR3 runs to 14 residues. Germline V lookup: CDR1 SGHTA, CDR2 FQGNSA. The CDR3 nucleotides read TGTGCCAGCAGCCAGGTGACCCCTGGAAACACCATATATTTT. Translation gives CASSQVTPGNTIYF.

Concerning this clonotype itself: It may be a read error: a sequence one base away is much more abundant. The V call is TRBV29-1, the J call TRBJ1-2; tentative D call: TRBD1 (5 bases). V was clipped by 3 bases and J by 8 bases, with 19 bases between them. Germline CDR1 SQVTM, CDR2 ANQGSEA. This CDR3 comprises 14 residues. The CDR3 DNA sequence: TGCAGCGTTGACAGGGATCCACTCACCTTCGGCTACACCTTC. Protein sequence: CSVDRDPLTFGYTF.

This clonotype was seen at least ten times. One end of the junction does not line up with germline, which may come from a read error. This chain connects TRBV7-3 to TRBJ2-1; 7 bases are shared with TRBD1. This CDR3 spans 13 amino acids. Germline V lookup: CDR1 SGHTA, CDR2 FQGTGA. CDR3 protein: CASSLNVRDSLTF. CDR3 in DNA: TGTGCCAGCAGCTTAAATGTCCGGGACAGTCTTACGTTC.

This clonotype occurred a few times. The chain has TRBV10-3 and TRBJ1-2; possibly TRBD1 for D (5 bases). The CDR3 runs 11 residues. Trimming left V 5 bases short and J 7 bases short, with 8 bases between. The V gene's germline CDR1 is ENHRY and CDR2 SYGVKD. The CDR3, as DNA: TGTGCCATCAGTTTTGGGGGTGGCTACACCTTC. It translates to CAISFGGGYTF.

The chain has TRBV28 and TRBJ2-4; 10 nucleotides agree with TRBD1. V lost 2 bases, J lost 3 bases, and 4 bases stayed unmatched. Germline assignment: CDR1 MDHEN and CDR2 SYDVKM. The CDR3 loop spans 16 amino acids. This CDR3 is CASSLMGTGVKNIQYF. For the CDR3, the DNA is TGTGCCAGCAGTTTAATGGGGACAGGGGTCAAAAACATTCAGTACTTC.

In the case of this clonotype: A much larger clone lies a single base off, so this may be a read error. The rearrangement links TRBV11-2 to TRBJ2-1; 10 nucleotides agree with TRBD2. The J segment lost 7 bases and the V segment lost 7 bases, leaving 13 bases of the junction unmatched. This CDR3 has 16 amino acids. Per germline, CDR1 SGHAT and CDR2 FQNNGV. The CDR3 sequence: CASNLGSLAGVNEQFF. Written as DNA, the CDR3 is TGTGCCAGCAACTTGGGCAGTCTAGCGGGGGTAAATGAGCAGTTCTTC.

The chain employs TRBV9 and TRBJ1-5; 7 nucleotides align to TRBD1. CDR3 length equals 14 residues. Germline CDR1 SGDLS, CDR2 YYNGEE. V lost 2 bases to trimming and J lost 7 bases; unmatched junction nucleotides: 6. The CDR3 DNA is TGTGCCAGCAGCGTGCAGGGGGAAGGGCAGCCCCAGCATTTT. Its translation: CASSVQGEGQPQHF.

This clonotype showed up just a few times. The gene calls are TRBV9 and TRBJ1-1; D not certain. Germline CDR1 reads SGDLS; CDR2 reads YYNGEE. The CDR3 runs to 15 residues. Trimming removed 0 bases at V and 6 bases at J, with 15 bases between. The CDR3 protein is CASSVGNLGRAEAFF. In nucleotides, the CDR3 is TGTGCCAGCAGCGTAGGGAATTTGGGTAGGGCTGAAGCTTTCTTT.

This clonotype is labeled medium-sized. The genes are TRBV4-2 and TRBJ2-2, with TRBD1 matching over 10 bases. CDR1 and CDR2 from the germline V gene are LGHNA and YNFKEQ. The J segment lost 4 bases and the V segment lost 0 bases, leaving 5 bases of the junction unmatched. This CDR3 comprises 17 residues. CDR3 sequence reads: CASSQEGQGFFTGELFF. The DNA of the CDR3 is TGTGCCAGCAGCCAAGAGGGACAGGGGTTCTTCACCGGGGAGCTGTTTTTT.

This clonotype came up a few times. V is TRBV5-4 and J is TRBJ2-7; TRBD1 agrees at 7 bases. The CDR3 sequence is 15 residues long. Germline CDR1 reads SGHNT; CDR2 reads YYREEE (reference sequence). The J segment lost 0 bases and the V segment lost 4 bases, leaving 7 bases of the junction unmatched. CDR3 sequence: CASSAQQGSSYEQYF. In nucleotides, the CDR3 is TGTGCCAGCAGCGCCCAACAGGGGAGCTCCTACGAGCAGTACTTC.